The 25 T cell receptor beta chains listed next were all sequenced from one sample in a study of HIV-infected patients and healthy controls. All unsorted peripheral T cells were captured because whole blood was used without fractionation. cDNA was made from 500 ng RNA using alpha and beta constant primers. Using multiplexing indices, alpha and beta chain libraries were generated apart by chain-specific third strand synthesis. TCRdb ran MiXCR on the 5' RACE reads and lists one entry per CDR3 protein. Of about 10,000 distinct CDR3 sequences in the sample, 7% to 9% were seen once. Sequenced: blood. The receptor set was obtained from an adult in good health.

The chain has TRBV5-6 and TRBJ2-1; D is undetermined. The CDR3 is 12 amino acids. The V gene lost 0 bases and the J gene lost 9 bases, with 7 bases spanning the gap. In germline, CDR1 is SGHDT, CDR2 YYEEEE. CDR3 residues: CASSLGRGEQFF. The CDR3 DNA reads as TGTGCCAGCAGCTTGGGGAGAGGTGAGCAGTTCTTC.

This clonotype turned up a few times. The genes are TRBV20-1 and TRBJ1-5; D gene ambiguous. V was shortened by 0 bases and J by 5 bases, with 11 bases between the two germline ends. The CDR3 loop spans 14 amino acids. Germline assignment: CDR1 DFQATT and CDR2 SNEGSKA (reference sequence). The CDR3 nucleotides read TGCAGTGCTAGAGACTATACAGTCGATCAGCCCCAGCATTTT. It yields the protein CSARDYTVDQPQHF.

The J gene is TRBJ1-6, the V gene TRBV28; D is unclear. Germline V gene data show CDR1 as MDHEN and CDR2 as SYDVKM. The ends were cut back, 7 bases at V and 2 bases at J, with 15 bases in the middle. The CDR3 is 16 amino acids. The CDR3 DNA sequence: TGTGCCAGCACTTCGCGGACCGGCGCCTATAATTCACCCCTCCACTTT. Translation gives CASTSRTGAYNSPLHF.

The rearrangement links TRBV19 to TRBJ2-1, with D perhaps TRBD1 or TRBD2 (6 bases each). The CDR3 covers 16 residues. Trimming stripped 3 bases from V and 3 bases from J, with 15 bases between. In germline, CDR1 is LNHDA, CDR2 SQIVND (reference sequence). CDR3 nucleotide sequence: TGTGCCAGTAGTATCCCTCTCGGGGGCGGCTACAATGAGCAGTTCTTC. Amino acids: CASSIPLGGGYNEQFF.

This clonotype was counted a few times. The chain carries TRBV9 and TRBJ1-4; maybe TRBD1 (5 bases). The CDR3 is 18 amino acids. Trimming left V 10 bases short and J 5 bases short, with 30 bases between. CDR1 is SGDLS, CDR2 YYNGEE, per germline. The CDR3 DNA reads as TGTGCCTCGGATCCTTACAGGTCGGAGGCAGGACGGAATGAAAAACTGTTTTTT. This encodes CASDPYRSEAGRNEKLFF.

This clonotype was observed a handful of times. This chain links TRBV24-1 with TRBJ2-1; TRBD2 might be the D (5 bases). CDR1 is KGHDR and CDR2 is SFDVKD in the germline V gene. This CDR3 comprises 16 residues. V was clipped by 2 bases and J by 7 bases, with 17 bases between them. The CDR3 reads CATSDSQRVGENEQFF. The CDR3 DNA sequence: TGTGCCACCAGTGATTCTCAGAGGGTGGGAGAAAATGAGCAGTTCTTC.

Judged by abundance, this clonotype is medium-sized. The V call is TRBV5-4, the J call TRBJ2-3, with 8 bases identical to TRBD2. Trimming at V came to 6 bases and at J to 4 bases, leaving 4 bases not matched to a gene. This CDR3 contains 13 residues. Germline V lookup: CDR1 SGHNT, CDR2 YYREEE (reference sequence). CDR3 sequence (DNA): TGTGCCAGCAAAGCGGGGGAGGCAGATACGCAGTATTTT. It codes for CASKAGEADTQYF.

In its sample, this clonotype is medium-sized. The chain couples TRBV24-1 to TRBJ2-3, with D possibly matching TRBD2 (6 bases). The CDR3 is 14 residues long. Trimming shortened V by 7 bases and J by 0 bases, and 10 bases separated the two germline ends. CDR1 KGHDR and CDR2 SFDVKD come from the germline V gene. The CDR3 bases are TGTGCCACCAGGAAGGGACTCAGCACAGATACGCAGTATTTT. Amino acids: CATRKGLSTDTQYF.

By frequency in the sample, this clonotype is medium-sized (0.01 to 0.1%). The rearrangement joins TRBV6-2 or TRBV6-3 to TRBJ1-5; D uncertain. CDR1 and CDR2 (germline): MNHEY, SVGEGT. The CDR3 has 13 amino acids. Trimming left V 4 bases short and J 5 bases short, with 9 bases between. CDR3 bases: TGTGCCAGCAGTTGGGATGGGGATCAGCCCCAGCATTTT. It is translated as CASSWDGDQPQHF.

This clonotype ranks as medium-sized. The V and J genes are TRBV12-3 or TRBV12-4 and TRBJ2-1; TRBD2 matches at 10 bases. J gave up 5 bases and V 8 bases, and 12 bases lay outside the gene matches. The CDR3 spans 16 residues. The CDR3 protein is CASGAQREGRDNEQFF. CDR3 nucleotide sequence: TGTGCCAGCGGAGCTCAGCGGGAGGGCCGGGACAATGAGCAGTTCTTC.

J is TRBJ2-7 and V is TRBV5-4, with D possibly matching TRBD1 (5 bases). The CDR3 contains 12 residues. Germline loops: CDR1 SGHNT, CDR2 YYREEE (reference sequence). V was shortened by 4 bases and J by 13 bases, with 18 bases between the two germline ends. CDR3 in amino acids: CASSRQSGQKYF. The DNA of the CDR3 is TGTGCCAGCAGCCGACAGTCCGGACAAAAATACTTC. The whole variable domain, remainder taken from reference TRBV5-4 and TRBJ2-7, is ETGVTQSPTHLIKTRGQQVTLRCSSQSGHNTVSWYQQALGQGPQFIFQYYREEENGRGNFPPRFSGLQFPNYSSELNVNALELDDSALYLCASSRQSGQKYFGPGTRLTVT.

This clonotype is labeled medium-sized. V usage is TRBV7-2 and J usage is TRBJ2-5; 9 bases align to TRBD1. CDR1 SGHTA and CDR2 FQGNSA come from the germline V gene. The CDR3 consists of 15 residues. The V segment lost 5 bases and the J segment 1 base; nucleotides outside the gene matches: 5. As DNA, the CDR3 is TGTGCCAGCAGCCAGACAGGGGGGATCCAAGAGACCCAGTACTTC. This translates into CASSQTGGIQETQYF.

The V and J genes are TRBV10-3 and TRBJ1-5; D is uncertain. The CDR3 extends over 15 amino acids. V was pared by 0 bases and J by 7 bases, with 13 bases between. Germline V gene sequence: CDR1 ENHRY, CDR2 SYGVKD. CDR3 protein: CAISESPLRQQPQHF. In DNA form, the CDR3 reads TGTGCCATCAGTGAGTCCCCCCTCCGCCAGCAGCCCCAGCATTTT.

By frequency in the sample, this clonotype is medium-sized. The rearrangement links TRBV7-6 to TRBJ2-1, with a weak D call TRBD2 (6 bases). Germline-derived CDR1 and CDR2 are SGHVS and FNYEAQ. Trimming removed 6 bases from V and 2 bases from J, with 14 bases in between. CDR3 size: 15 residues. The CDR3 DNA reads TGTGCCAGCAGTAAGGAGGGCCCAACCTACAATGAGCAGTTCTTC. It encodes CASSKEGPTYNEQFF.

By its share, this clonotype is medium-sized. The V call is TRBV5-1, the J call TRBJ2-6; D is perhaps TRBD1 (5 bases). CDR3 length: 16 residues. V gave up 2 bases and J gave up 0 bases, with 9 bases separating them. The germline gives CDR1 SGHRS, CDR2 YFSETQ. In DNA form, the CDR3 reads TGCGCCAGCAGCTTCGACAGACCCTCTGGGGCCAACGTCCTGACTTTC. Residues: CASSFDRPSGANVLTF.

Relative to its sample, this clonotype is medium-sized. V and J are TRBV9 and TRBJ1-5; unclear D gene. Germline CDR1 is SGDLS and CDR2 is YYNGEE. Trimming took 0 bases from V and 5 from J, leaving 12 bases between them. This CDR3 region has 15 residues. CDR3 loop: CASSVDGLADQPQHF. In DNA, the CDR3 is TGTGCCAGCAGCGTAGATGGATTAGCGGATCAGCCCCAGCATTTT.

The table lists this clonotype with many counts. The V gene is TRBV7-9, the J gene TRBJ2-7; 10 bases align to TRBD2. The CDR3 extends over 15 amino acids. Germline lookup yields CDR1 SEHNR and CDR2 FQNEAQ (reference sequence). V was clipped by 6 bases and J by 5 bases; unmatched bases: 10. The CDR3 nucleotides are TGTGCCAGCAGTTCCTTGTCGGGACTAGCGAACGAGCAGTACTTC. Translating gives CASSSLSGLANEQYF.

This clonotype is categorized as medium-sized. The V gene is TRBV6-5, the J gene TRBJ2-2; 7 bases are a match to TRBD1. Germline lookup yields CDR1 MNHEY and CDR2 SVGAGI. CDR3 length: 14 residues. With 0 bases clipped from V and 6 bases from J, the junction kept 1 base outside the gene matches. The CDR3 sequence is CASSYSDRAGELFF. CDR3 nucleotide sequence: TGTGCCAGCAGTTACTCAGACAGGGCCGGGGAGCTGTTTTTT.

This clonotype has more than one count but fewer than ten. The V gene is TRBV7-2, the J gene TRBJ2-1; D call uncertain. The germline V and J ends were trimmed by 1 base and 10 bases, with 11 bases remaining between them. The CDR3 is 13 amino acids. Per the germline V gene, CDR1 is SGHTA and CDR2 is FQGNSA. This CDR3 reads CASSLDRPAEQFF. CDR3 DNA: TGTGCCAGCAGCTTAGATCGCCCAGCAGAGCAGTTCTTC.

The V gene is TRBV7-2, the J gene TRBJ1-5; TRBD1 is a possible D gene (6 bases). Germline-derived CDR1 and CDR2 are SGHTA and FQGNSA. V was shortened by 4 bases and J by 1 base, with 11 bases between the two germline ends. The CDR3 is made up of 15 amino acids. The DNA of the CDR3 is TGTGCCAGCAGCTACTCCGGGACAAGCAATCAGCCCCAGCATTTT. Its protein is CASSYSGTSNQPQHF.

There are many counts of this clonotype. The V and J genes are TRBV5-6 and TRBJ1-1; no clear D gene. The CDR3 is made up of 14 amino acids. V lost 1 base to trimming and J lost 6 bases, with 13 bases between them. CDR1 and CDR2 (germline): SGHDT, YYEEEE. The CDR3 spells CASSLLPEGAEAFF. CDR3 in DNA: TGTGCCAGCAGCTTGTTACCGGAGGGCGCTGAAGCTTTCTTT.

The chain recombines TRBV20-1 with TRBJ2-2, with TRBD1 matching over 7 bases. The V gene's germline CDR1 is DFQATT and CDR2 SNEGSKA (reference sequence). With 4 bases clipped from V and 2 bases from J, the junction kept 10 bases outside the gene matches. The CDR3 sequence is 16 residues long. CDR3 sequence reads: CSAKRQGSGNTGELFF. The CDR3 coding sequence is TGCAGTGCTAAGAGACAGGGAAGTGGAAACACCGGGGAGCTGTTTTTT.

This clonotype is labeled as medium-sized. The genes are TRBV12-3 or TRBV12-4 and TRBJ2-2; 11 bases map to TRBD1. With V trimmed by 7 bases and J by 2 bases, 6 bases remained unmatched. The CDR3 spans 16 residues. The CDR3 DNA follows: TGTGCCAGCATCCCGGGACAGGGGGTCAACACCGGGGAGCTGTTTTTT. Translating gives CASIPGQGVNTGELFF.

In this sample, this clonotype turned up a few times. This chain links TRBV9 with TRBJ2-3; D is possibly TRBD1 or TRBD2 (5 bases each). The V end lost 4 bases, the J end lost 0 bases, and 12 bases lay between the germline ends. This CDR3 comprises 15 residues. Germline CDR1 reads SGDLS; CDR2 reads YYNGEE. The DNA for the CDR3 is TGTGCCAGCAGCACCGGGGCAACTAGCACAGATACGCAGTATTTT. Its protein product is CASSTGATSTDTQYF.

This clonotype was seen repeatedly, ten times or more. The chain has TRBV19 and TRBJ2-5; 7 bases are a match to TRBD1. CDR1 LNHDA and CDR2 SQIVND come from the germline V gene (reference sequence). The ends lost 6 bases at V and 3 bases at J; junction bases unmatched: 4. This CDR3 has 13 amino acids. The CDR3 DNA reads as TGTGCCAGTAGCAAAGACAGGGAAGAGACCCAGTACTTC. Its protein product is CASSKDREETQYF. The full variable domain, rest sourced from reference TRBV19 and TRBJ2-5, is DGGITQSPKYLFRKEGQNVTLSCEQNLNHDAMYWYRQDPGQGLRLIYYSQIVNDFQKGDIAEGYSVSREKKESFPLTVTSAQKNPTAFYLCASSKDREETQYFGPGTRLLVL.